This is a list of T cell receptor beta chains from one sample in a study of T cell changes during pregnancy in multiple sclerosis. Data came from immunoSEQ multiplex PCR; TCRdb stores just in-frame clones and leaves some out. Of under 45,000 clones listed, 90% to 95% are singletons. The starting material was CD4+ T cells from peripheral blood mononuclear cells, obtained in the third trimester of pregnancy. The receptors stem from a female donor with multiple sclerosis, enrolled in a pregnancy study. Each CDR3 is given with its conserved first and last residue. Each record gives: clone size, V gene, D gene, J gene, CDR3 protein, CDR3 DNA. D genes are given only for firm matches. Not every row has a clone size; where given, it reads once, few, many or a size class.

>.|TRBV7-8|TRBD1|TRBJ1-2
CASSIRDSLFYGYTF
TGTGCCAGCAGCATACGGGACAGCCTTTTCTATGGCTACACCTTC
>.|TRBV7-9|.|TRBJ2-7
CASSLVKGAPYEQYF
TGTGCCAGCAGCTTAGTAAAAGGGGCCCCCTACGAGCAGTACTTC
>.|TRBV19|.|TRBJ1-2
CASNLQGIYGYTF
TGTGCCAGTAACCTCCAGGGGATCTATGGCTACACCTTC
>.|TRBV5-5|.|TRBJ1-5
CASSLGWAGLQPQHF
TGTGCCAGCAGCTTGGGTTGGGCAGGCTTACAGCCCCAGCATTTT
>.|TRBV4-2|.|TRBJ1-2
CASSQDLVGGSYGYTF
TGTGCCAGCAGCCAAGACTTGGTCGGGGGTTCATATGGCTACACCTTC
>.|TRBV7-9|.|TRBJ1-1
CASSRGQYTEAFF
TGTGCCAGCAGCCGTGGACAGTACACTGAAGCTTTCTTT
>.|TRBV27|TRBD1|TRBJ1-5
CASSSLDRIGTGVGESNQPQHF
TGTGCCAGCAGTTCATTGGACAGGATCGGGACGGGGGTGGGGGAAAGCAATCAGCCCCAGCATTTT
>.|TRBV6-1|.|TRBJ1-5
CASSEAVGNNQPQHF
TGTGCCAGCAGTGAAGCCGTTGGCAACAATCAGCCCCAGCATTTT
>.|TRBV19|.|TRBJ2-3
CASSISEADTQYF
TGTGCCAGTAGTATAAGCGAGGCGGATACGCAGTATTTT
>few|TRBV19|TRBD2|TRBJ2-7
CASSTRLAEPYEQYF
TGTGCCAGTAGTACCCGACTAGCGGAACCCTACGAGCAGTACTTC
>.|TRBV5-1|.|TRBJ1-4
CASSLGQEKLFF
TGCGCCAGCAGCTTGGGACAGGAAAAACTGTTTTTT